These 21 T cell receptor beta chains came from one sample sequenced in a study of T and B cells in COVID-19 patients. Each TRB amplification used roughly 220-550 ng of genomic DNA from blood. Multiplex PCR with BIOMED2 TRB-A/B primer pools amplified TRB rearrangements. TCRdb used MiXCR to reprocess the multiplex PCR reads, holding one entry per CDR3 protein. The sample contains over 1,000 distinct CDR3 sequences, 20% to 25% of which appear only once. What was sequenced was blood. All receptors derive from a human donor with active COVID-19.

This clonotype is judged hyperexpanded. CDR3 DNA sequence: TGTGCCAGCGTCCCGCGCGGCCTCACAGATACGCAGTATTTT. It codes for CASVPRGLTDTQYF. The chain links TRBV6-1 to TRBJ2-3; no definite D call. The CDR3 has 14 amino acids. V was clipped by 8 bases and J by 2 bases, with 14 bases between them. From germline, CDR1 is MNHNS and CDR2 SASEGT.

By sample share, this clonotype is medium-sized (0.01 to 0.1%). The rearrangement links TRBV6-2 or TRBV6-3 to TRBJ2-7; weak D call: TRBD2 (6 bases). Germline CDR1 and CDR2: MNHEY and SVGEGT. With 6 bases removed from V and 3 bases from J, the gap between germline ends came to 15 bases. The CDR3 runs 14 residues. The CDR3 sequence is CASRETGAFYEQYF. CDR3 DNA sequence: TGTGCCAGCAGGGAGACGGGAGCGTTCTACGAGCAGTACTTC.

By its share, this clonotype is large. The genes are TRBV6-5 and TRBJ2-5, with D uncertain. The ends were cut back, 5 bases at V and 5 bases at J, with 9 bases in the middle. The CDR3 runs 12 residues. Germline V gene sequence: CDR1 MNHEY, CDR2 SVGAGI. The CDR3 loop reads CASSVLGETQYF. CDR3 DNA sequence: TGTGCCAGCAGTGTACTTGGGGAGACCCAGTACTTC.

This clonotype is medium-sized by share. The chain uses TRBV20-1 and TRBJ2-3, with a weak D call TRBD2 (5 bases). Germline V gives CDR1 DFQATT, CDR2 SNEGSKA (reference sequence). The CDR3 length is 13 residues. V shed 7 bases and J shed 1 base, with 12 bases lying between them. The CDR3 DNA is TGCAGTGGTCAGAGGGTCGGCACAGATACGCAGTATTTT. Amino acids: CSGQRVGTDTQYF.

The V and J genes are TRBV29-1 and TRBJ2-1, with D unresolved. The CDR3 sequence is 12 residues long. Germline CDR1 is SQVTM and CDR2 is ANQGSEA. The V end was cut by 8 bases, the J end by 8 bases, with 16 bases between. The CDR3 DNA sequence: TGCAGCCCCACCACGGGCCCCGATGAGCAGTTCTTC. Amino acids: CSPTTGPDEQFF.

The sample holds a few counts of this clonotype. CDR3 bases: TGCGCCAGCAGTCGAGTGGCCAGCCTTGGAAACACCATATATTTT. Protein: CASSRVASLGNTIYF. V is TRBV4-3 and J is TRBJ1-3, with no clear D. The CDR3 is 15 amino acids. Germline V gene sequence: CDR1 LGHNA, CDR2 YSLEER. V lost 6 bases, J lost 3 bases, and 15 bases lay in between.

V gene TRBV19 combines with J gene TRBJ2-1, with 13 bases identical to TRBD2. Germline loops: CDR1 LNHDA, CDR2 SQIVND (reference sequence). The J segment lost 10 bases and the V segment lost 1 base, leaving 4 bases of the junction unmatched. This CDR3 is built from 15 residues. CDR3 region: CASSIGTSGGREQFF. The CDR3 DNA sequence: TGTGCCAGTAGTATAGGGACTAGCGGGGGCCGGGAGCAGTTCTTC.

By proportion, this clonotype is medium-sized. V and J are TRBV5-1 and TRBJ2-7; possibly TRBD1 for D (5 bases). From germline, CDR1 is SGHRS and CDR2 YFSETQ. Deletions cut 0 bases from V and 2 bases from J, with 12 bases between. This CDR3 has 15 residues. In DNA form, the CDR3 reads TGCGCCAGCAGCTTGGAAGGCGGCAGGGCCTACGAGCAGTACTTC. It codes for CASSLEGGRAYEQYF. Full variable domain (missing parts from reference TRBV5-1 and TRBJ2-7): KAGVTQTPRYLIKTRGQQVTLSCSPISGHRSVSWYQQTPGQGLQFLFEYFSETQRNKGNFPGRFSGRQFSNSRSEMNVSTLELGDSALYLCASSLEGGRAYEQYFGPGTRLTVT.

J is TRBJ2-2 and V is TRBV20-1, with 7 bases matching TRBD2. The CDR3 is made up of 14 amino acids. With V trimmed by 0 bases and J by 6 bases, 4 bases remained unmatched. Germline V gives CDR1 DFQATT, CDR2 SNEGSKA (reference sequence). The CDR3 loop reads CSARDGGGAGELFF. The CDR3 DNA sequence: TGCAGTGCTAGAGATGGGGGGGGGGCCGGGGAGCTGTTTTTT.

This clonotype is classed as large (0.1 to 1%). V is TRBV29-1 and J is TRBJ2-4, with D tentatively TRBD2 (7 bases). CDR1 and CDR2 from the germline V gene are SQVTM and ANQGSEA. The CDR3 totals 18 residues. V was shortened by 7 bases and J by 0 bases, with 25 bases between the two germline ends. The CDR3 DNA reads TGCAGCGCCGAGGGAGGGGGGGTCTCCCATCTAGCCAAAAACATTCAGTACTTC. Translated, it gives CSAEGGGVSHLAKNIQYF. The whole variable domain, remainder taken from reference TRBV29-1 and TRBJ2-4, is SAVISQKPSRDICQRGTSLTIQCQVDSQVTMMFWYRQQPGQSLTLIATANQGSEATYESGFVIDKFPISRPNLTFSTLTVSNMSPEDSSIYLCSAEGGGVSHLAKNIQYFGAGTRLSVL.

Of note for this clonotype: A much bigger clone sits one base away, suggesting this may be a read error. This chain joins TRBV14 and TRBJ2-1; the D is unclear. This CDR3 has 13 amino acids. The germline CDR1 and CDR2 sequences are SGHDN and FVKESK. The CDR3 DNA is TGTGCCAGCAGCCAAGACTGGTACAATAAGCAGTTCTTC. Its translation is CASSQDWYNKQFF. Drawing the rest from reference TRBV14 and TRBJ2-1, the complete variable domain is EAGVTQFPSHSVIEKGQTVTLRCDPISGHDNLYWYRRVMGKEIKFLLHFVKESKQDESGMPNNRFLAERTGGTYSTLKVQPAELEDSGVYFCASSQDWYNKQFFGPGTRLTVL.

This clonotype is termed medium-sized (0.01 to 0.1%). The chain combines TRBV12-3 or TRBV12-4 with TRBJ2-1; unclear D gene. Trimming took off 3 bases at V and 8 bases at J, with 5 bases between the two ends. The CDR3 is 11 residues long. The CDR3 reads CASSFVHEQFF. Written as DNA, the CDR3 is TGTGCCAGCAGTTTTGTCCATGAGCAGTTCTTC.

Within the sample, this clonotype is large. The chain links TRBV6-2 or TRBV6-3 to TRBJ2-1; 9 bases line up with TRBD2. Germline-derived CDR1 and CDR2 are MNHEY and SVGEGT. The CDR3 sequence is 13 residues long. Unmatched junction bases numbered 2, after V lost 5 bases and J lost 6 bases. In DNA, the CDR3 is TGTGCCAGCAGTCTAGCGGGACCCAATGAGCAGTTCTTC. Translating gives CASSLAGPNEQFF.

By sample share, this clonotype is medium-sized. The chain couples TRBV7-2 to TRBJ1-3; no clear D gene. This CDR3 region has 16 residues. V was cut by 1 base and J by 7 bases, with 17 bases left in between. Germline V CDR1 and CDR2: SGHTA, FQGNSA. The CDR3 nucleotides read TGTGCCAGCAGCTTAGGCTTCAGCGCTACCCTTAACACCATATATTTT. It codes for CASSLGFSATLNTIYF.

Within the sample, this clonotype is large. This rearrangement joins TRBV19 to TRBJ2-5, with D possibly matching TRBD1 (6 bases). CDR3 length: 14 amino acids. CDR1 LNHDA and CDR2 SQIVND come from the germline V gene (reference sequence). The germline V and J ends were trimmed by 9 bases and 6 bases, with 20 bases remaining between them. This chain's CDR3 is CASRRQGLEKTQYF. The DNA of the CDR3 is TGTGCCAGCCGACGGCAGGGGTTGGAGAAGACCCAGTACTTC. The variable domain in full, completed from reference TRBV19 and TRBJ2-5, reads DGGITQSPKYLFRKEGQNVTLSCEQNLNHDAMYWYRQDPGQGLRLIYYSQIVNDFQKGDIAEGYSVSREKKESFPLTVTSAQKNPTAFYLCASRRQGLEKTQYFGPGTRLLVL.

The V call is TRBV6-5, the J call TRBJ2-3; 10 bases align to TRBD2. There are 15 residues in the CDR3. V dropped 5 bases and J dropped 1; count of bases not matched to a gene: 3. Germline CDR1 MNHEY, CDR2 SVGAGI. This CDR3 is CASSTGLAGTDTQYF. The CDR3 DNA sequence: TGTGCCAGCAGTACAGGACTAGCGGGCACAGATACGCAGTATTTT.

The V gene is TRBV6-5, the J gene TRBJ2-7, with D maybe TRBD2 (6 bases). Germline V gene lookup returns CDR1 MNHEY and CDR2 SVGAGI. Between the trimmed V and J ends, which lost 1 base and 9 bases, there was a span of 13 bases. The CDR3 sequence is 13 residues long. CDR3 residues: CASSYFWRERQYF. The DNA for the CDR3 is TGTGCCAGCAGTTACTTTTGGAGGGAGCGGCAGTACTTC.

This clonotype is categorized as large (0.1 to 1%). The rearrangement links TRBV27 to TRBJ2-5; 7 positions match TRBD1. The CDR3 length is 15 residues. From germline, CDR1 is MNHEY and CDR2 SMNVEV (reference sequence). Trimming took 0 bases from V and 2 from J; bases not matched to a gene: 3. DNA for the CDR3: TGTGCCAGCAGTTTATCCCCGGGACAGCAAGAGACCCAGTACTTC. It translates to CASSLSPGQQETQYF.

By sample share, this clonotype is medium-sized. V usage is TRBV7-9 and J usage is TRBJ1-3; a possible D gene is TRBD1 (5 bases). The V gene lost 3 bases and the J gene lost 2 bases, with 20 bases spanning the gap. The CDR3 covers 18 residues. Per germline, CDR1 SEHNR and CDR2 FQNEAQ (reference sequence). This chain's CDR3 is CASSFSAGREPPGNTIYF. The DNA for the CDR3 is TGTGCCAGCAGCTTTAGCGCCGGCAGGGAGCCTCCTGGAAACACCATATATTTT.

By sample fraction, this clonotype is medium-sized. The chain recombines TRBV11-2 with TRBJ2-3, with 8 bases that match TRBD2. Germline V gives CDR1 SGHAT, CDR2 FQNNGV. Trimming removed 4 bases from V and 2 bases from J; junction bases left unmatched: 5. This CDR3 is built from 15 residues. CDR3 sequence reads: CASSSGGVSTDTQYF. Here the CDR3 DNA reads TGTGCCAGCAGCTCGGGGGGGGTGTCCACAGATACGCAGTATTTT.

This clonotype is classed as large. The rearrangement uses TRBV30 and TRBJ2-2; D gene uncertain. V was cut by 3 bases and J by 1 base, with 9 bases left in between. This CDR3 is built from 14 residues. Germline lookup yields CDR1 GTSNPN and CDR2 SVGIG (reference sequence). The CDR3 sequence is CAWRGKVNTGELFF. The CDR3 DNA reads as TGTGCCTGGAGAGGTAAAGTGAACACCGGGGAGCTGTTTTTT.